One sample yielded the 20 T cell receptor beta chains listed below, sequenced in a study of blood T cell repertoires in COVID-19. Assay: immunoSEQ multiplex PCR; the TCRdb copy retains only in-frame clones and omits some. The data contain roughly 260,000 clones, 85% to 90% of them singletons. Sample: peripheral blood. These receptors were collected from a woman aged 30 to 39 with COVID-19, enrolled during active disease.

The chain uses TRBV10-2 and TRBJ2-7; 7 bases agree with TRBD2. The CDR3 is made up of 13 amino acids. Germline V gene data show CDR1 as WSHSY and CDR2 as SAAADI. The V segment lost 0 bases and the J segment 12 bases; nucleotides outside the gene matches: 8. The CDR3: CASSESQRGSRYF. As DNA, the CDR3 is TGCGCCAGCAGTGAGTCGCAGCGCGGGAGTCGGTACTTC.

The chain recombines TRBV28 with TRBJ1-1, with D hard to call. Trimming removed 4 bases at V and 3 bases at J, with 15 bases between. The CDR3 length is 15 residues. Germline CDR1 and CDR2: MDHEN and SYDVKM. In DNA, the CDR3 is TGTGCCAGCAGTTCCCTAACGGGGAAGTACACTGAAGCTTTCTTT. This codes for CASSSLTGKYTEAFF.

This clone was counted a single time. This sequence joins TRBV29-1 and TRBJ1-1; 8 nucleotides align to TRBD1. The germline V gene encodes CDR1 SQVTM and CDR2 ANQGSEA. The CDR3 is 14 residues long. Trimming at V came to 2 bases and at J to 1 base, leaving 3 bases not matched to a gene. CDR3 region: CSVEPDRGNTEAFF. The CDR3 region has the DNA TGCAGCGTTGAACCCGACAGGGGGAACACTGAAGCTTTCTTT.

The V call is TRBV9, the J call TRBJ2-3; unclear D gene. This CDR3 has 16 amino acids. Germline V gene data show CDR1 as SGDLS and CDR2 as YYNGEE. V gave up 4 bases and J gave up 0 bases, with 15 bases separating them. Written as DNA, the CDR3 is TGTGCCAGCAGCCCCCGTGGCCTCTGTAGCACAGATACGCAGTATTTT. Protein sequence: CASSPRGLCSTDTQYF.

The chain links TRBV27 to TRBJ1-5, with D possibly being TRBD1 (6 bases). CDR3 length: 14 amino acids. Germline assignment: CDR1 MNHEY and CDR2 SMNVEV (reference sequence). V shed 5 bases and J shed 4 bases, with 12 bases lying between them. CDR3: CASSPRGANQPQHF. The CDR3 DNA sequence: TGTGCCAGCAGTCCTCGGGGGGCGAATCAGCCCCAGCATTTT.

V and J are TRBV28 and TRBJ2-7, with TRBD1 as a possible D gene (6 bases). The CDR3 consists of 14 residues. Trimming cost V 9 bases and J 2 bases, with 17 bases left between them. Germline V lookup: CDR1 MDHEN, CDR2 SYDVKM. The DNA of the CDR3 is TGTGCCAGTCGAGCCCAGGGGCGGACCTACGAGCAGTACTTC. Translation: CASRAQGRTYEQYF.

The chain carries TRBV5-1 and TRBJ2-1, with 8 bases aligning to TRBD1. The V segment lost 5 bases and the J segment 0 bases; nucleotides outside the gene matches: 4. Germline V gene lookup returns CDR1 SGHRS and CDR2 YFSETQ. There are 15 residues in the CDR3. The CDR3 DNA reads TGCGCCAGCAGGTACCAGGGGGCCTCCTACAATGAGCAGTTCTTC. It translates to CASRYQGASYNEQFF.

This clone is a singleton in its sample. The V and J genes are TRBV10-1 and TRBJ2-1, with a possible D match to TRBD2 (5 bases). Trimming took off 5 bases at V and 7 bases at J, with 21 bases between the two ends. Germline lookup yields CDR1 WNHNN and CDR2 SYGVQD (reference sequence). The CDR3 has 16 amino acids. CDR3 sequence: CASSPKRLSTSNEQFF. The CDR3 DNA reads TGCGCCAGCAGTCCCAAGCGGCTTTCCACTTCTAATGAGCAGTTCTTC.

In DNA, the CDR3 is TGTGCCAGCACGGGGGTGGGGGAAAAACTGTTTTTT. Translation: CASTGVGEKLFF. The chain recombines TRBV28 with TRBJ1-4; a possible D gene is TRBD1 (5 bases). Germline V gene lookup returns CDR1 MDHEN and CDR2 SYDVKM. Trimming removed 7 bases at V and 8 bases at J, with 11 bases between. There are 12 residues in the CDR3.

This rearrangement joins TRBV7-2 to TRBJ1-1; D may be TRBD1 (5 bases). The CDR3 spans 14 residues. V dropped 3 bases and J dropped 7 bases, with 15 bases sitting between them. The germline V gene encodes CDR1 SGHTA and CDR2 FQGNSA. In DNA, the CDR3 is TGTGCCAGCAGCTTTGACCGGACAAGTGTTGAAGCTTTCTTT. It yields the protein CASSFDRTSVEAFF. The variable domain in full, completed from reference TRBV7-2 and TRBJ1-1, reads GAGVSQSPSNKVTEKGKDVELRCDPISGHTALYWYRQSLGQGLEFLIYFQGNSAPDKSGLPSDRFSAERTGGSVSTLTIQRTQQEDSAVYLCASSFDRTSVEAFFGQGTRLTVV.

The chain is built from TRBV5-6 and TRBJ2-3; TRBD1 agrees at 9 bases. The CDR3 totals 17 residues. Per germline, CDR1 SGHDT and CDR2 YYEEEE. The trim removed 1 base at V and 2 bases at J, leaving 8 bases unmatched. This chain's CDR3 is CASSLPRTGVITDTQYF. The CDR3 bases are TGTGCCAGCAGCTTGCCTAGGACAGGGGTCATCACAGATACGCAGTATTTT.

CDR3 nucleotide sequence: TGTGCCAGCAGTTGGGGGGGGACAAAAGAGCAGTACTTC. It encodes CASSWGGTKEQYF. The V gene is TRBV27, the J gene TRBJ2-7; perhaps TRBD2 as D (7 bases). Trimming stripped 4 bases from V and 7 bases from J, with 14 bases between. Germline V gene data show CDR1 as MNHEY and CDR2 as SMNVEV (reference sequence). The CDR3 loop spans 13 amino acids.

The chain joins TRBV29-1 to TRBJ2-3; 7 bases map to TRBD2. V gave up 2 bases and J gave up 2 bases; unmatched junction bases: 4. Germline assignment: CDR1 SQVTM and CDR2 ANQGSEA. The CDR3 has 14 residues. The CDR3 spells CSVEILAATDTQYF. The CDR3 DNA follows: TGCAGCGTTGAAATCCTAGCGGCCACAGATACGCAGTATTTT.

This chain uses TRBV6-2 or TRBV6-3 with TRBJ2-7, with 9 bases aligning to TRBD2. Germline lookup yields CDR1 MNHEY and CDR2 SVGEGT. This CDR3 is built from 15 residues. J was trimmed by 2 bases and V by 2 bases; bases with no gene match: 4. The CDR3 region is CASSYRLAEAYEQYF. CDR3 nucleotides: TGTGCCAGCAGTTACCGACTAGCGGAGGCCTACGAGCAGTACTTC.

J is TRBJ1-1 and V is TRBV2, with a possible D match to TRBD1 (5 bases). The germline V and J ends were trimmed by 5 bases and 6 bases, with 10 bases remaining between them. Germline assignment: CDR1 SNHLY and CDR2 FYNNEI. This CDR3 comprises 12 residues. The CDR3 DNA follows: TGTGCCAGCAGTCGGCTAGGGGCTGAAGCTTTCTTT. Protein sequence: CASSRLGAEAFF.

V gene TRBV29-1 combines with J gene TRBJ1-3; 7 bases align to TRBD1. The germline V gene has CDR1 SQVTM and CDR2 ANQGSEA. Germline trimming cut 3 bases from V and 3 bases from J; bases unmatched to any gene: 5. CDR3 size: 14 residues. CDR3 region: CSVDKGASGNTIYF. The CDR3 bases are TGCAGCGTTGACAAGGGGGCAAGTGGAAACACCATATATTTT.

V gene TRBV19 combines with J gene TRBJ2-3; the D is unclear. CDR3 size: 15 residues. V lost 3 bases and J 1 base, leaving 11 bases between the germline ends. CDR1 is LNHDA, CDR2 SQIVND, per germline (reference sequence). The CDR3 here is CASSIYVRGTDTQYF. For the CDR3, the DNA is TGTGCCAGTAGTATTTACGTCCGGGGCACAGATACGCAGTATTTT.

This sequence joins TRBV3-1 (or the pseudogene TRBV3-2) and TRBJ2-1; unclear D gene. The CDR3 is made up of 13 amino acids. The V end lost 1 base, the J end lost 10 bases, and 11 bases lay between the germline ends. CDR1 is LGHDT and CDR2 is YNNKEL in the germline V gene (reference sequence). The chain's CDR3 is CASSQGATSEQFF. The CDR3 DNA reads TGTGCCAGCAGCCAAGGGGCGACCTCCGAGCAGTTCTTC.

The V and J genes are TRBV7-9 and TRBJ1-4, with 7 bases matching TRBD1. Trimming removed 5 bases from V and 2 bases from J; junction bases left unmatched: 11. The CDR3 is made up of 17 amino acids. Per germline, CDR1 SEHNR and CDR2 FQNEAQ (reference sequence). CDR3 nucleotides: TGTGCCAGCAGCCCGGGACAGTCTGGCGTGACTAATGAAAAACTGTTTTTT. Amino acid sequence: CASSPGQSGVTNEKLFF.

In this sample, this clone turned up a few times. The rearrangement links TRBV19 to TRBJ1-1, with 7 nucleotides matching TRBD1. Germline CDR1 is LNHDA and CDR2 is SQIVND (reference sequence). V trimming: 4 bases; J trimming: 5 bases; junction bases outside the gene matches: 10. The CDR3 spans 15 residues. The CDR3 coding sequence is TGTGCCAGTAGTACCCAGGAGGGGGCGAATACTGAAGCTTTCTTT. It translates to CASSTQEGANTEAFF.